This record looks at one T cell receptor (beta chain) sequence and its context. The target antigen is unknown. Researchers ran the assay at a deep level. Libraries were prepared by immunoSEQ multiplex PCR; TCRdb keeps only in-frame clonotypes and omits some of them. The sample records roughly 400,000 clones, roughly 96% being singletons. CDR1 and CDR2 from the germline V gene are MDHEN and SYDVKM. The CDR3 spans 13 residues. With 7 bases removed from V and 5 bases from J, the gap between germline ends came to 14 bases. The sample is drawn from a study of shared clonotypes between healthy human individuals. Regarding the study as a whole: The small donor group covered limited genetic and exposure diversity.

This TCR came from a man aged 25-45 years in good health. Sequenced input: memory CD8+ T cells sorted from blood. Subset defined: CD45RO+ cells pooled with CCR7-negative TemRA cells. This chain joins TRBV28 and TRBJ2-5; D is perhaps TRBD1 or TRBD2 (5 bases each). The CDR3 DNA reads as TGTGCCAGCAACAAACTAGGGGTGGAGACCCAGTACTTC. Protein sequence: CASNKLGVETQYF.